Each of the 30 T cell receptor beta chains below was sequenced from the same sample in a study of T cell repertoires in cytomegalovirus infection. Via MiXCR, TCRdb re-called the reads, giving one row per CDR3 protein. The sample has about 890,000 distinct CDR3 sequences; 30% to 40% are singletons. These receptors' targets are unknown. The sample was cultured CD8+ T cells from PBMCs, taken from culture after CMV antigen stimulation. All receptors come from a human donor in good health (CMV status not recorded). Some clones in this sample may be carry-over from other donors' samples.

CDR3 coding DNA: TGTGCCAGCAGCTTAGCGTCGGACAGTAATCAGCCCCAGCATTTT. This codes for CASSLASDSNQPQHF. The rearrangement links TRBV7-9 to TRBJ1-5, with D possibly TRBD1 on 6 matching bases. Germline V gives CDR1 SEHNR, CDR2 FQNEAQ (reference sequence). V was pared by 0 bases and J by 4 bases, with 10 bases between. This CDR3 spans 15 amino acids.

The chain carries TRBV6-5 and TRBJ2-1, with 8 bases fitting TRBD2. After removal of 2 bases from V and 3 bases from J, the junction contained 6 bases not matched to a gene. The CDR3 is made up of 16 amino acids. Germline V CDR1 and CDR2: MNHEY, SVGAGI. The CDR3 loop is CASSYGTGGIYNEQFF. Here the CDR3 DNA reads TGTGCCAGCAGTTACGGTACGGGGGGGATCTACAATGAGCAGTTCTTC.

This clonotype was seen at least ten times. This chain links TRBV7-9 with TRBJ2-1; no firm D call. In germline, CDR1 is SEHNR, CDR2 FQNEAQ (reference sequence). The CDR3 runs to 14 residues. The V gene lost 4 bases and the J gene lost 8 bases, with 15 bases spanning the gap. The CDR3 region is CASSSSPNKYEQFF. As DNA, the CDR3 is TGTGCCAGCAGCTCGAGCCCCAATAAGTATGAGCAGTTCTTC.

This sequence joins TRBV6-5 and TRBJ2-2, with D possibly TRBD1 on 6 matching bases. The CDR3 covers 17 residues. Trimming took off 0 bases at V and 3 bases at J, with 14 bases between the two ends. CDR1 and CDR2 from the germline V gene are MNHEY and SVGAGI. CDR3 coding DNA: TGTGCCAGCAGTTACTCGAGGCAGGGGTCGTACACCGGGGAGCTGTTTTTT. It codes for CASSYSRQGSYTGELFF.

The J gene is TRBJ2-1, the V gene TRBV18; unclear D gene. The germline CDR1 and CDR2 sequences are KGHSH and LQKENI. The V gene lost 3 bases and the J gene lost 1 base, with 19 bases spanning the gap. The CDR3 has 18 residues. The CDR3: CASSPLDEARKSYNEQFF. The CDR3 DNA follows: TGTGCCAGCTCACCCCTGGACGAGGCCCGTAAGTCCTACAATGAGCAGTTCTTC.

This clonotype has ten or more counts. The V and J genes are TRBV7-8 and TRBJ2-7, with 11 bases aligning to TRBD2. This CDR3 is 14 amino acids long. V shed 6 bases, J shed 0 bases, and the junction held 1 base outside the gene matches. Looked up from germline, CDR1 is SGHVS and CDR2 is FQNEAQ. Written as DNA, the CDR3 is TGTGCCAGCAGGACTAGCGGGGACTCCTACGAGCAGTACTTC. Translated, it gives CASRTSGDSYEQYF.

Ten or more counts support this clonotype. One junction end does not reproduce the germline sequence, and a read error may be involved. The chain has TRBV3-1 and TRBJ2-7; D uncertain. From germline, CDR1 is LGHDT and CDR2 YNNKEL (reference sequence). CDR3 size: 12 residues. The CDR3 reads CASSQDPYEQYF. CDR3 nucleotides: TGCGCCAGCAGCCAGGACCCCTACGAGCAGTACTTC.

The chain joins TRBV12-3 or TRBV12-4 to TRBJ1-6; tentatively, D is TRBD1 (5 bases). The CDR3 runs to 19 residues. Trimming removed 3 bases from V and 8 bases from J, with 26 bases in between. The CDR3, as DNA: TGTGCCAGCAGTTTTTTAAATTGGGGGTCCCCGATCGGCGATTCACCCCTCCACTTT. Amino acid sequence: CASSFLNWGSPIGDSPLHF.

The rearrangement joins TRBV2 to TRBJ2-3, with TRBD2 matching 9 bases. Germline V CDR1 and CDR2: SNHLY, FYNNEI. V shed 1 base and J 2 bases; nucleotides not matched to a gene: 4. The CDR3 sequence is 16 residues long. CDR3 loop: CASSEVPSGDTDTQYF. The CDR3 DNA reads as TGTGCCAGCAGTGAAGTCCCTAGCGGGGACACAGATACGCAGTATTTT.

The J gene is TRBJ2-1, the V gene TRBV7-3; 8 bases agree with TRBD1. The V and J ends lost 11 bases and 10 bases, in that order; junction bases with no gene match: 4. The CDR3 consists of 10 residues. Germline V gives CDR1 SGHTA, CDR2 FQGTGA. CDR3 nucleotide sequence: TGTGCCTCCCGGACAGGGGAGCAGTTCTTC. Its translation: CASRTGEQFF.

There are a few counts of this clonotype. V gene TRBV6-2 or TRBV6-3 combines with J gene TRBJ1-5; D is undetermined. Trimming left V 1 base short and J 13 bases short, with 8 bases between. CDR1 MNHEY and CDR2 SVGEGT come from the germline V gene. The CDR3 sequence is 11 residues long. The CDR3 nucleotides are TGTGCCAGCAGTTACTACGGACCACAGCATTTT. Translated, it gives CASSYYGPQHF.

This chain joins TRBV5-6 and TRBJ1-4; D uncertain. The germline CDR1 and CDR2 sequences are SGHDT and YYEEEE. Trimming took 2 bases from V and 12 from J, leaving 17 bases between them. This CDR3 is built from 14 residues. DNA of the CDR3: TGTGCCAGCAGCTTTGAACTTAACCCCACACAACTGTTTTTT. It yields the protein CASSFELNPTQLFF.

This clonotype was detected a few times. This rearrangement joins TRBV4-1 to TRBJ1-1, with TRBD1 identical over 7 bases. Germline V gives CDR1 MGHRA, CDR2 YSYEKL. After removal of 11 bases from V and 8 bases from J, the junction contained 8 bases not matched to a gene. The CDR3 is 11 residues long. The CDR3 DNA is TGCGCCGGGGTGACAGGGCAAGAAGCTTTCTTT. It translates to CAGVTGQEAFF.

This clonotype came up many times. V is TRBV7-8 and J is TRBJ2-5, with 8 bases matching TRBD2. Germline CDR1 SGHVS, CDR2 FQNEAQ. With 6 bases clipped from V and 2 bases from J, the junction kept 5 bases outside the gene matches. CDR3 size: 14 residues. This chain's CDR3 is CASSISGEQETQYF. DNA of the CDR3: TGTGCCAGCAGTATTAGCGGGGAGCAAGAGACCCAGTACTTC. The variable domain in full, with the rest retrieved from reference TRBV7-8 and TRBJ2-5, is GAGVSQSPRYKVAKRGQDVALRCDPISGHVSLFWYQQALGQGPEFLTYFQNEAQLDKSGLPSDRFFAERPEGSVSTLKIQRTQQEDSAVYLCASSISGEQETQYFGPGTRLLVL.

This clonotype has a handful of counts. The chain has TRBV6-6 and TRBJ1-6, with 7 nucleotides matching TRBD1. Unmatched junction bases numbered 3, after V lost 0 bases and J lost 7 bases. Germline CDR1 is MNHNY and CDR2 is SVGAGI (reference sequence). This CDR3 has 15 amino acids. Here the CDR3 reads CASSYSGDSNSPLHF. CDR3 in DNA: TGTGCCAGCAGTTACTCCGGGGACAGCAATTCACCCCTCCACTTT.

This rearrangement joins TRBV27 to TRBJ2-1; no firm D call. Trimming stripped 5 bases from V and 0 bases from J, with 14 bases between. CDR1 and CDR2 (germline): MNHEY, SMNVEV (reference sequence). The CDR3 has 16 amino acids. CDR3 amino acids: CASSPLATSSYNEQFF. The CDR3 region has the DNA TGTGCCAGCAGTCCCTTAGCTACAAGCTCCTACAATGAGCAGTTCTTC.

V and J are TRBV4-1 and TRBJ1-5; TRBD1 matches at 7 bases. With V trimmed by 1 base and J by 7 bases, 10 bases remained unmatched. Looked up from germline, CDR1 is MGHRA and CDR2 is YSYEKL. The CDR3 runs to 16 residues. CDR3 sequence reads: CASSQAVQGGGQPQHF. DNA for the CDR3: TGCGCCAGCAGCCAAGCCGTTCAGGGAGGGGGCCAGCCCCAGCATTTT.

This chain joins TRBV7-6 and TRBJ2-1, with D perhaps matching TRBD1 or TRBD2 (5 bases each). CDR3 length: 15 residues. The germline V and J ends were trimmed by 5 bases and 7 bases, with 18 bases remaining between them. Germline V gene sequence: CDR1 SGHVS, CDR2 FNYEAQ. The CDR3: CASSQGPGNGNEQFF. The CDR3 DNA is TGTGCCAGCAGCCAGGGACCGGGAAACGGGAATGAGCAGTTCTTC.

This clonotype has just a few counts. The genes are TRBV10-3 and TRBJ2-6, with D uncertain. The CDR3 runs 18 residues. Trimming took 6 bases from V and 0 from J, leaving 18 bases between them. The V gene's germline CDR1 is ENHRY and CDR2 SYGVKD. CDR3 in DNA: TGTGCCATCAGGGGGTTTGAGGATGGTTTCTCTGGGGCCAACGTCCTGACTTTC. This encodes CAIRGFEDGFSGANVLTF.

J is TRBJ2-4 and V is TRBV19; maybe TRBD2 (6 bases). Between the trimmed V and J ends, which lost 5 bases and 3 bases, there was a span of 17 bases. Per the germline V gene, CDR1 is LNHDA and CDR2 is SQIVND (reference sequence). CDR3 length: 16 residues. The CDR3: CASSSWAGGVKNIQYF. CDR3 coding DNA: TGTGCCAGTAGTTCCTGGGCAGGAGGGGTCAAAAACATTCAGTACTTC.

The V call is TRBV4-3, the J call TRBJ2-3; 9 nucleotides align to TRBD2. This CDR3 has 15 residues. Germline CDR1 reads LGHNA; CDR2 reads YSLEER. The ends lost 1 base at V and 4 bases at J; junction bases unmatched: 3. Here the CDR3 reads CASSQVGGGADTQYF. The DNA for the CDR3 is TGCGCCAGCAGCCAAGTAGGCGGGGGGGCAGATACGCAGTATTTT.

The gene calls are TRBV12-3 or TRBV12-4 and TRBJ1-2; 8 bases are shared with TRBD1. This CDR3 comprises 14 residues. J lost 5 bases, V lost 6 bases, and 8 bases had no gene match. CDR3 in DNA: TGTGCCAGCAGCCCCGGGTGGACAGGGTATGGCTACACCTTC. Translating it yields CASSPGWTGYGYTF.

This clonotype was picked up many times. The gene calls are TRBV7-6 and TRBJ2-3; TRBD1 agrees at 7 bases. The V and J ends lost 5 bases and 3 bases, in that order; junction bases with no gene match: 11. The CDR3 loop spans 16 amino acids. Germline V gene sequence: CDR1 SGHVS, CDR2 FNYEAQ. The CDR3 sequence is CASSPSQGFRTDTQYF. CDR3 bases: TGTGCCAGCAGCCCCTCACAGGGGTTCAGGACAGATACGCAGTATTTT.

The V and J genes are TRBV23-1 and TRBJ1-6; 9 bases line up with TRBD1. Being an ORF, TRBV23-1 has a function that is uncertain. V lost 2 bases and J lost 9; bases outside the gene matches: 5. The CDR3 has 15 residues. The CDR3 nucleotides are TGCGCCAGCAGTCAAGGGGACAGGGAGGTTTCACCCCTCCACTTT. Encoded protein: CASSQGDREVSPLHF.

At least ten counts were recorded for this clonotype. The gene calls are TRBV7-3 and TRBJ1-1; possible D gene TRBD1, 5 bases. This CDR3 contains 16 residues. The germline V gene encodes CDR1 SGHTA and CDR2 FQGTGA. V was clipped by 5 bases and J by 1 base, with 17 bases between them. This chain's CDR3 is CASSIVRRGPNTEAFF. The CDR3 DNA sequence: TGTGCCAGCAGCATCGTCCGGCGGGGACCGAACACTGAAGCTTTCTTT.

This clonotype turned up a few times. The rearrangement joins TRBV20-1 to TRBJ1-4; possibly TRBD1 for D (5 bases). Germline values: CDR1 DFQATT, CDR2 SNEGSKA (reference sequence). The V gene lost 3 bases and the J gene lost 7 bases, with 24 bases spanning the gap. The CDR3 spans 17 residues. This CDR3 reads CSASFPRRDLSREKLFF. The CDR3 DNA is TGCAGTGCTAGTTTTCCTCGACGGGACCTAAGTCGTGAAAAACTGTTTTTT.

This clonotype was detected ten times or more. The genes are TRBV7-6 and TRBJ2-3, with 7 bases aligning to TRBD2. This CDR3 region has 14 residues. CDR1 SGHVS and CDR2 FNYEAQ come from the germline V gene. V lost 5 bases to trimming and J lost 1 base; unmatched junction nucleotides: 3. In DNA form, the CDR3 reads TGTGCCAGCAGCCGAAGCGGGGGCACAGATACGCAGTATTTT. The encoded protein is CASSRSGGTDTQYF.

In its sample, this clonotype was seen a few times. This rearrangement joins TRBV5-1 to TRBJ2-3; 7 positions agree with TRBD1. Trimming took 4 bases from V and 2 from J; bases not matched to a gene: 4. In germline, CDR1 is SGHRS, CDR2 YFSETQ. This CDR3 comprises 14 residues. CDR3 loop: CASSEDRLTDTQYF. CDR3 DNA sequence: TGCGCCAGCAGCGAGGACAGGCTCACAGATACGCAGTATTTT. The full variable domain, rest sourced from reference TRBV5-1 and TRBJ2-3, is KAGVTQTPRYLIKTRGQQVTLSCSPISGHRSVSWYQQTPGQGLQFLFEYFSETQRNKGNFPGRFSGRQFSNSRSEMNVSTLELGDSALYLCASSEDRLTDTQYFGPGTRLTVL.

This clonotype was found many times. This chain links TRBV6-2 or TRBV6-3 with TRBJ2-7; 7 bases agree with TRBD1. With V trimmed by 2 bases and J by 3 bases, 1 base remained unmatched. The CDR3 spans 13 residues. Germline V gene lookup returns CDR1 MNHEY and CDR2 SVGEGT. Here the CDR3 DNA reads TGTGCCAGCAGTTACGCAGGGGGCTACGAGCAGTACGTC. Protein: CASSYAGGYEQYV.

This clonotype has a handful of counts. The chain links TRBV2 to TRBJ1-1, with D possibly being TRBD1 (5 bases). V lost 4 bases and J 1 base, leaving 10 bases between the germline ends. The length of the CDR3 is 14 residues. Germline values: CDR1 SNHLY, CDR2 FYNNEI. CDR3 loop: CASSGPGTNTEAFF. The CDR3 coding sequence is TGTGCCAGCAGTGGTCCGGGGACGAACACTGAAGCTTTCTTT.